These 9 T cell receptor beta chains were sequenced from one sample in a study of blood T cell repertoires in COVID-19. Here immunoSEQ multiplex PCR was the method, and the copy in TCRdb shows in-frame clones only, minus some. The table has about 220,000 clones, approximately 78% seen once. The sequenced material came from peripheral blood. These receptors originate from a woman aged 70-85 years with COVID-19, enrolled during active disease.

The chain joins TRBV9 to TRBJ2-7; 10 bases line up with TRBD2. The CDR3 runs 16 residues. From germline, CDR1 is SGDLS and CDR2 YYNGEE. Losses at the gene ends were 0 bases for V and 5 bases for J; bases not matched to a gene: 8. CDR3 protein: CASSVDASGRAHEQYF. CDR3 bases: TGTGCCAGCAGCGTAGATGCTAGCGGGAGAGCCCACGAGCAGTACTTC.

Here the CDR3 DNA reads TGCGCCAGCAGCTCCAGGGGGGAAGAGACCCAGTACTTC. Residues: CASSSRGEETQYF. V and J are TRBV5-1 and TRBJ2-5; D perhaps matches TRBD1 (7 bases). Germline V lookup: CDR1 SGHRS, CDR2 YFSETQ. Trimming cost V 3 bases and J 3 bases, with 9 bases left between them. The CDR3 spans 13 residues.

The rearrangement joins TRBV30 to TRBJ1-5; D possibly corresponds to TRBD1 (5 bases). From germline, CDR1 is GTSNPN and CDR2 SVGIG (reference sequence). The CDR3 runs 13 residues. V was trimmed by 2 bases and J by 5 bases, leaving 10 bases between them. In DNA, the CDR3 is TGTGCCTGGAGTCCTGGGACTGATCAGCCCCAGCATTTT. Its protein product is CAWSPGTDQPQHF.

The sample holds one count of this clone. The rearrangement uses TRBV7-9 and TRBJ1-2; D is uncertain. The germline V gene encodes CDR1 SEHNR and CDR2 FQNEAQ (reference sequence). Trimming pared 1 base from V and 7 bases from J, leaving 13 bases between. This CDR3 has 14 amino acids. The CDR3 here is CASSLGSPVGGYTF. CDR3 nucleotides: TGTGCCAGCAGCTTAGGGTCCCCAGTTGGTGGCTACACCTTC.

This CDR3 reads CASSVSPNGYEQYF. Here the CDR3 DNA reads TGTGCCAGCAGCGTATCCCCTAACGGCTACGAGCAGTACTTC. The chain is built from TRBV9 and TRBJ2-7; D not resolved. The germline V gene has CDR1 SGDLS and CDR2 YYNGEE. Trimming cost V 1 base and J 3 bases, with 11 bases left between them. This CDR3 region has 14 residues.

The chain employs TRBV12-5 and TRBJ2-3; possible D gene TRBD2, 5 bases. V was shortened by 7 bases and J by 2 bases, with 16 bases between the two germline ends. The germline V gene encodes CDR1 LGHNT and CDR2 FRNRAP. The CDR3 spans 15 residues. CDR3 sequence: CASALILGSTDTQYF. Written as DNA, the CDR3 is TGTGCTAGTGCCTTAATACTAGGCTCCACAGATACGCAGTATTTT.

This clone was counted a few times. The chain has TRBV10-3 and TRBJ2-7, with D possibly TRBD2 on 6 matching bases. CDR3 length: 17 amino acids. Germline V lookup: CDR1 ENHRY, CDR2 SYGVKD. V was shortened by 1 base and J by 5 bases, with 21 bases between the two germline ends. The CDR3 is CAISEWRASPGIDEQYF. CDR3 DNA sequence: TGTGCCATCAGTGAGTGGAGGGCTAGCCCGGGAATCGACGAGCAGTACTTC.

The chain combines TRBV6-6 with TRBJ1-2; weak D call: TRBD1 (5 bases). Germline loops: CDR1 MNHNY, CDR2 SVGAGI (reference sequence). The CDR3 has 13 residues. Trimming left V 7 bases short and J 1 base short, with 10 bases between. The CDR3 DNA reads as TGTGCCAGCACCCCAGGGATTAACTATGGCTACACCTTC. Its translation: CASTPGINYGYTF.

The chain is built from TRBV18 and TRBJ1-2, with 9 nucleotides matching TRBD1. Germline trimming cut 5 bases from V and 5 bases from J; bases unmatched to any gene: 9. CDR1 is KGHSH and CDR2 is LQKENI in the germline V gene. The CDR3 runs to 15 residues. This CDR3 is CASSNRDRDSYGYTF. The CDR3 nucleotides are TGTGCCAGCTCAAATCGGGACAGGGACTCATATGGCTACACCTTC.